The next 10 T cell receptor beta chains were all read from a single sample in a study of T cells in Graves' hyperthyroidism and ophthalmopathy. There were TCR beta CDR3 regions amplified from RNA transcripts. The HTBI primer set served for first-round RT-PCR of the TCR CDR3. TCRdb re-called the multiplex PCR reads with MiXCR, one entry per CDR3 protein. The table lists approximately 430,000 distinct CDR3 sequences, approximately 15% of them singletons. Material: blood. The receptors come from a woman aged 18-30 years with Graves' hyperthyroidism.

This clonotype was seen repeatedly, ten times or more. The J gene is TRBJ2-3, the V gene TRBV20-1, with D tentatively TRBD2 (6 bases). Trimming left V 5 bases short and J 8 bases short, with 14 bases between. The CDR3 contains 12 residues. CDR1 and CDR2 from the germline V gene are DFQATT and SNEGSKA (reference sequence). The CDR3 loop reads CSASGGVGTQYF. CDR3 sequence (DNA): TGCAGTGCTTCCGGAGGGGTGGGTACGCAGTATTTT.

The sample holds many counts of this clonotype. The CDR3 loop reads CAISESTWNEQFF. Written as DNA, the CDR3 is TGTGCCATCAGTGAGTCGACTTGGAATGAGCAGTTCTTC. The rearrangement links TRBV10-3 to TRBJ2-1; D is uncertain. The CDR3 spans 13 residues. Germline CDR1 is ENHRY and CDR2 is SYGVKD. The V end lost 0 bases, the J end lost 7 bases, and 7 bases lay between the germline ends.

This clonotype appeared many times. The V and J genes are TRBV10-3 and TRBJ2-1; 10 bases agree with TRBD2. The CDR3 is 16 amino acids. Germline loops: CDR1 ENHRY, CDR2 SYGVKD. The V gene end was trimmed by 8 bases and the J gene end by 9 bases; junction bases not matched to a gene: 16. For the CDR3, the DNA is TGTGCCATCGGAGGGGCCCAAGCGGGGGGGCCCGGTGAGCAGTTCTTC. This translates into CAIGGAQAGGPGEQFF.

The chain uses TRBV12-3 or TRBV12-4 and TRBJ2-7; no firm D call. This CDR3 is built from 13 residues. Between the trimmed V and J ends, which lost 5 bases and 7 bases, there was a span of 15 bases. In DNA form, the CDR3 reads TGTGCCAGCAGTAAGCCGGTGGCCGGGGAGCAGTACTTC. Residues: CASSKPVAGEQYF.

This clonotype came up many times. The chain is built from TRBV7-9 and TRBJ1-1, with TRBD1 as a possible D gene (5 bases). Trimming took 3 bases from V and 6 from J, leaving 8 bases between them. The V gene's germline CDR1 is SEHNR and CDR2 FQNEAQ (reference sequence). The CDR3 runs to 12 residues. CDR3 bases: TGTGCCAGCAGCTTTGCGGGGGCTGAAGCTTTCTTT. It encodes CASSFAGAEAFF.

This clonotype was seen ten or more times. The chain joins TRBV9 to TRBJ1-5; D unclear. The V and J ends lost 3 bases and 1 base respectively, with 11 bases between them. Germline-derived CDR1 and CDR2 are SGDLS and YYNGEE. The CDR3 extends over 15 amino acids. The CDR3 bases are TGTGCCAGCAGCGGTGGAAGCGGGAGCAATCAGCCCCAGCATTTT. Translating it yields CASSGGSGSNQPQHF.

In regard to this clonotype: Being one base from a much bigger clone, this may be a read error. In nucleotides, the CDR3 is TGTGCCAGCAGCGCAGACAGCAGCAATCAGCCCCAGCATTTT. As protein: CASSADSSNQPQHF. The V call is TRBV9, the J call TRBJ1-5; tentative D call: TRBD1 (5 bases). Germline V gives CDR1 SGDLS, CDR2 YYNGEE. The CDR3 runs 14 residues. V was cut by 3 bases and J by 1 base, with 8 bases left in between.

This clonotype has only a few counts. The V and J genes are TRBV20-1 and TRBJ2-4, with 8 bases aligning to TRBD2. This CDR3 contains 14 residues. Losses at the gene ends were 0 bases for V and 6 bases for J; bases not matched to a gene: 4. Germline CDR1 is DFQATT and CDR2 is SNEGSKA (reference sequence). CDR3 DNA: TGCAGTGCTAGAGATCCGGGAGGGCCAAACATTCAGTACTTC. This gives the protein CSARDPGGPNIQYF.

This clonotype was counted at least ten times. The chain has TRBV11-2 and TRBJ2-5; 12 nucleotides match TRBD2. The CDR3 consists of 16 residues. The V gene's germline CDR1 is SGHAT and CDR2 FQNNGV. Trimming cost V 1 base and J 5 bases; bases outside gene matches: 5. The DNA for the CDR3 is TGTGCCAGCAGCTTAGTCCCTAGCGGGGGGGTGGAGACCCAGTACTTC. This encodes CASSLVPSGGVETQYF.

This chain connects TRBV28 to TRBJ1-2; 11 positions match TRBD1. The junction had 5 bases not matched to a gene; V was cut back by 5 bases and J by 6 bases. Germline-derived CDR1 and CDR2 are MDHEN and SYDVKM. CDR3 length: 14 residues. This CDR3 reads CASSPRTGGNGYTF. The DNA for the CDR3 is TGTGCCAGCAGTCCTAGGACAGGGGGCAATGGCTACACCTTC.